This T cell receptor (beta chain) comes out of a study of blood T cell repertoires in COVID-19. The data were produced by immunoSEQ multiplex PCR, yet TCRdb's version contains in-frame clones alone and is incomplete. The table lists around 130,000 clones, 88% of them singletons, with more than 2.5% in the top ten. The length of the CDR3 is 15 residues. Trimming removed 3 bases at V and 5 bases at J, with 17 bases between. Germline CDR1 and CDR2: SGDLS and YYNGEE. This TCR was sampled from a human donor with COVID-19, enrolled during active disease. The donor label of this sample is uncertain. Sequenced material: peripheral blood. The gene calls are TRBV9 and TRBJ1-2, with a possible D match to TRBD1 (6 bases). CDR3 coding DNA: TGTGCCAGCAGCGCTCAGTACAGGGAGGGGTATGGCTACACCTTC. Protein product: CASSAQYREGYGYTF.